A selection of T cell receptor beta chains follows, all from one sample in a study of cytomegalovirus exposure and HLA in healthy donors. Profiled with immunoSEQ multiplex PCR; TCRdb holds only in-frame clones, not every one. Of more than 100,000 clones listed, 60% to 85% are singletons. Sequenced material: PBMCs. These receptor sequences come from a woman aged 40 to 50 in good health and CMV-seronegative. Each CDR3 is given with its conserved first and last residue. A D gene is named only where the DNA matches it firmly. Clone size is shown for a subset of rows, as once, few, many or a class of expanded clone.

D	J	size	V	DNA	CDR3
TRBD1	TRBJ1-1	few	TRBV11-3	TGTGCCAGCAGCCAAGCACAGGGGAAAGCTTTCTTT	CASSQAQGKAFF
TRBD1	TRBJ1-1	NA	TRBV27	TGTGCCAGCAGTCGAAGCACAGGGGTTTACACTGAAGCTTTCTTT	CASSRSTGVYTEAFF
TRBD1	TRBJ1-4	NA	TRBV28	TGTGCCAGCAGTTCTCCCGGGACAGGGGGGGAAAAACTGTTTTTT	CASSSPGTGGEKLFF
NA	TRBJ1-1	NA	TRBV6-1	TGTGCCAGCAGTTCCAACAGGGTCCACACTGAAGCTTTCTTT	CASSSNRVHTEAFF
TRBD1	TRBJ1-1	NA	TRBV5-1	TGCGCCAGCAGCTCTCAGGGGGGCACTGAAGCTTTCTTT	CASSSQGGTEAFF
TRBD1	TRBJ1-2	NA	TRBV6-5	TGTGCCAGCAGTTACTCGTTAGGGGGCACCGGGAGTGGCTACACCTTC	CASSYSLGGTGSGYTF
TRBD1	TRBJ1-1	NA	TRBV13	TGTGCCAGCAGCCCCCGCCGGACAGGGGTGAACACTGAAGCTTTCTTT	CASSPRRTGVNTEAFF
NA	TRBJ2-7	NA	TRBV9	TGTGCCAGCAGCTCCGGGACTCTTGCCTACGAGCAGTACTTC	CASSSGTLAYEQYF
NA	TRBJ1-1	few	TRBV9	TGTGCCAGCAGCGTAGGGGCGCTGGGGACTAATGAAGCTTTCTTT	CASSVGALGTNEAFF
NA	TRBJ1-1	NA	TRBV7-9	TGTGCCAGCACCCAGGAGGGCCAGGGTTACACTGAAGCTTTCTTT	CASTQEGQGYTEAFF
NA	TRBJ2-4	NA	TRBV30	TGTGCCTGGAGTGGCGGACGGACAGTGGGGATTGGCATTCAGTACTTC	CAWSGGRTVGIGIQYF
NA	TRBJ1-1	NA	TRBV15	TGTGCCACCAGCAGAGATGTGGCCTATGGGCAGGGAGGTGGGGCTTTCTTT	CATSRDVAYGQGGGAFF
NA	TRBJ2-5	NA	TRBV2	TGTGCCAGCAGTGTAGCCCTAACGACAGGGACCCAGTACTTC	CASSVALTTGTQYF
NA	TRBJ1-2	NA	TRBV10-3	TGTGCCATCAGTGAAGGGGGAAGCTATGGCTACACCTTC	CAISEGGSYGYTF
TRBD2	TRBJ2-5	once	TRBV11-3	TGTGCCAGCAGCCCTGGACTAGCGGAGACCCAGTACTTC	CASSPGLAETQYF
TRBD1	TRBJ1-2	NA	TRBV28	TGTGCCAGCACCACGGGGACAGGGAAGGACACCTTC	CASTTGTGKDTF
TRBD1	TRBJ1-2	NA	TRBV27	TGTGCCAGCAGCATACAGGGGAATTATGGCTACACCTTC	CASSIQGNYGYTF
TRBD2	TRBJ2-7	NA	TRBV11-2	TGTGCCAGCAGCCCGGGACTAGCGGGCTACGAGCAGTACTTC	CASSPGLAGYEQYF
NA	TRBJ2-7	few	TRBV25-1	TGTGCCAGCAAGAACCCCCTTATTGGGCGGGACCGTACCTACGAGCAGTACTTC	CASKNPLIGRDRTYEQYF
NA	TRBJ2-1	once	TRBV29-1	TGCAGCGTGGACGGAGGGAGCTCCTACAATGAGCAGTTCTTC	CSVDGGSSYNEQFF
NA	TRBJ1-1	few	TRBV7-9	TGTGCCAGCAGCTTAGCAGGGGGTCATGAAGCTTTCTTT	CASSLAGGHEAFF
TRBD2	TRBJ2-3	NA	TRBV28	TGTGCCACCGGACTAGCAACAGATACGCAGTATTTT	CATGLATDTQYF
TRBD1	TRBJ1-2	NA	TRBV19	TGTGCCAGTAGGATCGGACAGGGCGGAGGGTATGGCTACACCTTC	CASRIGQGGGYGYTF
NA	TRBJ2-3	NA	TRBV29-1	TGCAGCGTAACACAACTCCAGGGTCGTACAGATACGCAGTATTTT	CSVTQLQGRTDTQYF
NA	TRBJ1-3	NA	TRBV27	TGTGCCAGCAGTTTATACCCCCCGGGGGGCAGTGGAAACACCATATATTTT	CASSLYPPGGSGNTIYF
NA	TRBJ1-6	NA	TRBV30	TGTGCCTGGAGTACAGGGTATAATTCACCCCTCCACTTT	CAWSTGYNSPLHF
NA	TRBJ1-1	NA	TRBV18	TGTGCCAGCTCACCACGGCCTGACACTGAAGCTTTCTTT	CASSPRPDTEAFF
TRBD2	TRBJ2-3	few	TRBV2	TGTGCCAGCAGCCGGACTAGCTCCAAGAGGTATTTT	CASSRTSSKRYF
TRBD1	TRBJ2-6	NA	TRBV11-3	TGTGCCAGCGGTGGGACAGGGCAAGGTGGGGCCAACGTCCTGACTTTC	CASGGTGQGGANVLTF
NA	TRBJ1-1	NA	TRBV28	TGTGCCAGCAGCTTTCAGGGAATCCCCACTGAAGCTTTCTTT	CASSFQGIPTEAFF
NA	TRBJ1-2	NA	TRBV18	TGTGCCAGCTCAGCGGTCTATTCGACACAGGGTGAGAATGGCTACACCTTC	CASSAVYSTQGENGYTF
TRBD1	TRBJ1-4	few	TRBV10-1	TGCGCCAGCAGTGATCGGACAGGAATTTATGAAAAACTGTTTTTT	CASSDRTGIYEKLFF
NA	TRBJ2-7	NA	TRBV14	TGTGCCAGCAGCCAACCGGGGACTTCAACATCCTACGAGCAGTACTTC	CASSQPGTSTSYEQYF
NA	TRBJ2-3	few	TRBV7-9	TGTGCCAGCAGCTTGACGACAGTTCGCACAGATACGCAGTATTTT	CASSLTTVRTDTQYF
NA	TRBJ2-3	few	TRBV30	TGTGCAGAGGGACAAAGAAGAGGAGATACGCAGTATTTT	CAEGQRRGDTQYF
TRBD2	TRBJ2-2	NA	TRBV9	TGTGCCAGCAGCGTAGTAGCGGGGGCGGCCGGGGAGCTGTTTTTT	CASSVVAGAAGELFF
TRBD1	TRBJ1-6	NA	TRBV2	TGTGCCAGCAGTGGGGGACAGTGGGGTTCACCCCTCCACTTT	CASSGGQWGSPLHF
TRBD1	TRBJ2-7	NA	TRBV5-1	TGCGCCAGCAGCTCCCGGGACAGGGGCTACGAGCAGTACTTC	CASSSRDRGYEQYF
TRBD1	TRBJ1-2	few	TRBV29-1	TGCAGCGTCGACCTCGGACAGGGGAGGAGTGGCTACACCTTC	CSVDLGQGRSGYTF
TRBD1	TRBJ2-3	NA	TRBV29-1	TGCAGCGTGGACAGGGGGCGGGATACGCAGTATTTT	CSVDRGRDTQYF
NA	TRBJ1-2	NA	TRBV6-5	TGTGCCAGCAGTTACTCGTCGGGAGGTGACTATGGCTACACCTTC	CASSYSSGGDYGYTF
NA	TRBJ2-7	NA	TRBV25-1	TGTGCCAGCAGTGAACCCCTGAGGAGGGCTGGATACGAGCAGTACTTC	CASSEPLRRAGYEQYF
TRBD1	TRBJ2-1	NA	TRBV9	TGTGCCAGCAGCCTACAGACCGGGACAGGGGCGAACAATGAGCAGTTCTTC	CASSLQTGTGANNEQFF
NA	TRBJ1-2	NA	TRBV2	TGTGCCAGCAGTGTGACAGTAGGATATGGCTACACCTTC	CASSVTVGYGYTF
NA	TRBJ1-2	NA	TRBV2	TGTGCCAGCAGTGAACTGGGAGCTAACTATGGCTACACCTTC	CASSELGANYGYTF
NA	TRBJ2-7	NA	TRBV15	TGTGCCACCAGCAGAGCGGGAAGAATGGGCTACGAGCAGTACTTC	CATSRAGRMGYEQYF
TRBD2	TRBJ2-7	NA	TRBV28	TGTGCCAGCAGTTTAATAGCGGGGGGGTACGAGCAGTACTTC	CASSLIAGGYEQYF
NA	TRBJ1-4	NA	TRBV18	TGTGCCAGCTCAGAGCGACAGGAGGAAAAACTGTTTTTT	CASSERQEEKLFF
NA	TRBJ1-1	few	TRBV2	TGTGCCAGTAGCGGAGGACTGATGAACACTGAAGCTTTCTTT	CASSGGLMNTEAFF
TRBD1	TRBJ1-5	NA	TRBV5-1	TGCGCCAGCAGCTTGGAAGGGGGCCTTAGCAATCAGCCCCAGCATTTT	CASSLEGGLSNQPQHF
TRBD1	TRBJ1-5	NA	TRBV19	TGTGCCAGTAGTCCATGGGGTCAGGGGGCTAAGCCCCAGCATTTT	CASSPWGQGAKPQHF
TRBD1	TRBJ1-5	NA	TRBV6-6	TGTGCCAGCAGTCCCGGACAGGGGCCCCAGCATTTT	CASSPGQGPQHF
TRBD1	TRBJ2-3	NA	TRBV2	TGTGCCAGCAGTTGGACAGGGGGCACAGATACGCAGTATTTT	CASSWTGGTDTQYF
NA	TRBJ1-6	once	TRBV6-5	TGTGCCAGCAGGAACAGGTTGTATAATTCACCCCTCCACTTT	CASRNRLYNSPLHF
NA	TRBJ1-2	NA	TRBV2	TGTGCCAGCAGGGTCAGCTATGGCTACACCTTC	CASRVSYGYTF
TRBD2	TRBJ2-1	NA	TRBV7-2	TGTGCCAGCAGCTTTTTTCGACGGGGGGGCACGTATGAGCAGTTCTTC	CASSFFRRGGTYEQFF
NA	TRBJ1-1	NA	TRBV18	TGTGCCAGCTCACGTACAGGGTACGAAGCTTTCTTT	CASSRTGYEAFF